The clone carrying this TCR beta chain has just a few counts. PCR was performed using 60 Vbeta and 13 Jbeta primers. Method: immunoSEQ multiplex PCR; TCRdb's copy keeps in-frame clones and lacks some. The table includes 100,000 to 150,000 clones, 75% to 85% detected once. The data were taken from a study of cytomegalovirus exposure and HLA in healthy donors. V was trimmed by 4 bases and J by 6 bases, leaving 11 bases between them. Looked up from germline, CDR1 is SGDLS and CDR2 is YYNGEE. The CDR3 is 12 amino acids. The chain joins TRBV9 to TRBJ2-7, with D possibly being TRBD1 (7 bases). The specimen was PBMCs. The sequence was collected from a woman in her thirties or forties in good health and CMV-seropositive. The CDR3 bases are TGTGCCAGCAGCCCAGGGGGGTGCGAGCAGTACTTC. Protein: CASSPGGCEQYF.